Included here is one T cell receptor (beta chain) sequence, with context. Its specificity is not known. A sample-barcoded 5' primer and a J-beta primer mix were used in a second PCR of roughly 7 to 11 cycles. TCRdb processed the 5' RACE reads anew with MiXCR; each CDR3 protein has one entry. The repertoire has 650,000 or so distinct CDR3 sequences, around 52% of them found once; the top ten carry 13%. The sample is drawn from a study of blood T cells in healthy people across ages. The germline V and J ends were trimmed by 7 bases and 11 bases, with 17 bases remaining between them. Germline lookup yields CDR1 SGHDN and CDR2 FVKESK. The CDR3 consists of 12 residues. Study-wide results and limits: A conclusive naive versus antigen-experienced comparison was prevented by the unsorted PBMCs.

Donation came from healthy Caucasian individuals in Russia who were aged 6 to 90. The source is a woman aged 80 or over in good health. The chain joins TRBV14 to TRBJ2-5; the D is unclear. Sequencing was carried out using blood. In nucleotides, the CDR3 is TGTGCCAGCATCCTCCGACTGTCACGGCAGTACTTC. This gives the protein CASILRLSRQYF.